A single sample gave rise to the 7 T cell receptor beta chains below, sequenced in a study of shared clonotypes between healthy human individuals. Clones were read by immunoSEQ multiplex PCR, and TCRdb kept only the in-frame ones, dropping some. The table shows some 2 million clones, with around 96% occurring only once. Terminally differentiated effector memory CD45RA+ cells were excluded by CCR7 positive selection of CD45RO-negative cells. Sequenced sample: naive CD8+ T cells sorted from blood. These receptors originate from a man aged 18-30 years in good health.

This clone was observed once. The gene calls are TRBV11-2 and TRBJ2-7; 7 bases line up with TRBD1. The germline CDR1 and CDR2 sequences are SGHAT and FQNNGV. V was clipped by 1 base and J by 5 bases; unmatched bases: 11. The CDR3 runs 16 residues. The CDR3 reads CASSLGHQGDLDEQYF. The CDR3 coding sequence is TGTGCCAGCAGCTTAGGACACCAGGGGGACCTGGACGAGCAGTACTTC.

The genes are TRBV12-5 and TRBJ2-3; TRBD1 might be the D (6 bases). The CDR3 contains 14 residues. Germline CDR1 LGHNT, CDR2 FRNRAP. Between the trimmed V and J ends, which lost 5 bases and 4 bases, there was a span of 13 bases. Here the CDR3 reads CASGAQGLADTQYF. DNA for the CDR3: TGTGCTAGTGGTGCTCAGGGGCTCGCAGATACGCAGTATTTT.

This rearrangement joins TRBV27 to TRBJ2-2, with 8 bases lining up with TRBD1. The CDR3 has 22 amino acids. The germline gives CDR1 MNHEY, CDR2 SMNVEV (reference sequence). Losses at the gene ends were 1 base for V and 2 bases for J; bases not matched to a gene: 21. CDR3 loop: CASSLYLDRGFGQGRNTGELFF. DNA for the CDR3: TGTGCCAGCAGTTTATACCTGGATAGGGGGTTCGGACAGGGTCGTAACACCGGGGAGCTGTTTTTT.

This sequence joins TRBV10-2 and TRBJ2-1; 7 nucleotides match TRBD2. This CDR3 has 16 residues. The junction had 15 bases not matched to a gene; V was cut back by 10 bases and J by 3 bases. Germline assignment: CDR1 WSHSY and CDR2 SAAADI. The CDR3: CATWEGSPLLYNEQFF. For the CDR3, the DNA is TGCGCCACCTGGGAGGGCTCCCCTCTTCTCTACAATGAGCAGTTCTTC.

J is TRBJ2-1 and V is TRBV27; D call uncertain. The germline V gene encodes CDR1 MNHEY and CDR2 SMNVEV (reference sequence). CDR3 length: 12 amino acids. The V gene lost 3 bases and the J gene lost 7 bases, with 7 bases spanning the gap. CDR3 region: CASSLVRNEQFF. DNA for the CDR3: TGTGCCAGCAGTTTGGTTCGTAATGAGCAGTTCTTC.

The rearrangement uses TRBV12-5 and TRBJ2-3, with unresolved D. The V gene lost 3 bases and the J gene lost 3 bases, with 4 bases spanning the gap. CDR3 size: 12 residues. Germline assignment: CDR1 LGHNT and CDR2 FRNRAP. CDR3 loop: CASGFGTDTQYF. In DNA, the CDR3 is TGTGCTAGTGGTTTCGGTACAGATACGCAGTATTTT.

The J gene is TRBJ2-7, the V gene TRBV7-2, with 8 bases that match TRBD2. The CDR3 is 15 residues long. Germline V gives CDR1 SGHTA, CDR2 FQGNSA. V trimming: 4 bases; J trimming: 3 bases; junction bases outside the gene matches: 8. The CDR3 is CASSYRTSSGYEQYF. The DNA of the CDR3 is TGTGCCAGCAGCTACCGGACTAGCTCGGGCTACGAGCAGTACTTC.